The entry that follows covers one T cell receptor beta chain sequence. There are a few counts of this clonotype. Its antigen has not been determined. Per-nucleotide qualities are absent, and no much larger clonotype sits a single base away. From the cysteine through the phenylalanine, the CDR3 covers 13 amino acids. Just the 39-base CDR3 DNA is kept, in frame starting at base 1. At the junction V is shortened by 3 bases and J by 0 bases, with 3 bases in between. Libraries were constructed by PCR. DNA from cultured CD4+ T cells underwent TCR sequencing with the Oncomine TCR Beta short-read assay at the Johns Hopkins FTIC core. Genomic DNA was extracted from the cultured CD4+ T cells with the QIAamp micro DNA kit. Oncomine TCR Beta libraries from cultured CD4+ T cells were pooled using unique dual indexes and sequenced on an Illumina iSeq 100. For the original study's pipeline: Non-productive sequences were removed, and CDR3s that did not start with C, did not end with F or W, or were shorter than 7 amino acids were discarded. Antigen-specific clonotypes were identified using the MANAFEST web application through comparison of peptide-stimulated wells with reference and other culture wells. An FDR below 0.05, an odds ratio above 5, and a productive frequency above 0.1% in at least two of three replicate wells were required for clones to be considered positive. Clonotypes that were significantly expanded in both SARS-CoV-2 spike wells and at least one common cold coronavirus spike condition were defined as cross-reactive. CDR3 homology was assessed with Levenshtein distances (stringdist) and unrooted phylogenetic trees (ape) in R version 3.6.1. TCRdb reworked the public reads: Q25 trimming with fastp, MiXCR clone assembly, productive beta chains retained. Every entry covers one CDR3 protein and lists the most common genes and DNA from its rows. The V and J calls come from TCRdb's annotation, not from the publication. This sample holds fewer than 20,000 distinct CDR3 sequences; approximately 63% were observed only once. In total, the top ten clones hold approximately 11% of the sample.

This specimen's treatment or condition label, per the study, means: roughly nine-day PBMC culture with coronavirus spike peptide pools or control peptides (ViraFEST assay). To expand antigen-specific T cells with peptide pools and then pick out the expanded clonotypes through TCR sequencing, the study relied on the ViraFEST assay. The convalescent patients' positive SARS-CoV-2 PCR tests fell between March and December 2020, which was before the Alpha, Beta and Delta variants emerged in the United States. Each well held 2 million or so PBMCs cultured in IMDM containing around 5% human AB serum and approximately 9.8 IU/ml IL-2, with 8.5 to 10 ug/ml peptide pools added. On days 3 and 7, half of the culture medium was replaced with fresh IL-2-containing medium. After less than 12 days of culture, CD4+ T cells were isolated by negative selection using the EasySep CD4+ T cell isolation kit. PBMCs were separated from whole blood using Ficoll-Paque Plus gradient centrifugation and then either used fresh or cryopreserved at -140C. Culture conditions were generally each tested in triplicate wells.

This sample stems from a study of vaccination and CD4 T cells after COVID-19 (dated by TCRdb to between 2021 and 2022). Background for the entire study: Convalescent patients had a positive SARS-CoV-2 result on nasal swab PCR, and of these patients, several had mild disease and one had severe disease. Participants received two doses of either the Pfizer-BioNTech BNT162b2 vaccine (n=8) or the Moderna mRNA-1273 vaccine (n=2). Post-COVID blood samples were collected from convalescent patients a median of roughly 100 days after diagnosis, with a range of roughly 30 to 170 days. In the convalescent cohort there were six males and four females, among whom were two Hispanic individuals, seven Caucasians, two Asians and one multiracial person. Post-vaccine blood samples were collected a median of approximately 72 days after the second vaccine dose, ranging from roughly 14 to 241 days. In over 8 COVID-19 convalescent patients and several infection-naive healthy vaccine recipients, the spike-specific CD4+ TCR repertoire before mRNA vaccination was compared with the repertoire after mRNA vaccination. As controls, cultures received a CEFX viral epitope pool (the positive control), an HIV-1 Nef peptide pool (the negative control), or no peptide at all. Overlapping spike peptide pools from SARS-CoV-2 and from the common cold coronaviruses HCoV-NL63, HCoV-OC43 and HCoV-229E were used as culture stimuli.

What the research found in general, with its limitations: The median count of SARS-CoV-2-reactive clonotypes went up from 21 after infection to roughly 38 after vaccination, although the change was not significant. The number of convalescent patients in the study was relatively small, and the study did not examine early timepoints following natural infection. In convalescent patients, a median about 86% of post-vaccine SARS-CoV-2-reactive clones were detected only after vaccination, and vaccine-specific priming was suggested by this finding. In convalescent patients, nearly all vaccine-specific clones (304 of 307) were found to be mono-reactive for SARS-CoV-2 spike rather than cross-reactive with common cold coronaviruses.

The rearrangement joined TRBV12-3 or TRBV12-4 to TRBJ1-5, with the D gene not clear enough to name. This sequence was found in a human donor who had recovered from COVID-19. The sequenced material came from CD4+ T cells from blood, cultured in vitro. The nucleotide sequence reads as follows: TGTGCCAGCAGTTTGGGTAGCAATCAGCCCCAGCATTTT. Its amino acids are CASSLGSNQPQHF.